The 5 T cell receptor beta chains below come from one sample, sequenced in a study of shared clonotypes between healthy human individuals. Method: immunoSEQ multiplex PCR; TCRdb's copy keeps in-frame clones and lacks some. The sample lists approximately 740,000 clones; 90% to 95% were seen once. Terminally differentiated effector memory CD45RA+ cells were excluded from the naive CD8 cells, which were CD45RO-negative and positively selected for CCR7. Sequencing used naive CD8+ T cells sorted from blood. Receptors originate from a man aged 25 to 45 in good health.

The chain joins TRBV4-1 to TRBJ1-2; TRBD1 agrees at 7 bases. The germline V gene has CDR1 MGHRA and CDR2 YSYEKL. The CDR3 runs 13 residues. V shed 4 bases and J 6 bases; nucleotides not matched to a gene: 5. The CDR3 DNA follows: TGCGCCAGCAGCCCAAGACAGGGCAATGGCTACACCTTC. This codes for CASSPRQGNGYTF.

The chain combines TRBV11-2 with TRBJ2-7; the D is unclear. The CDR3 has 15 amino acids. The V and J ends lost 1 base and 3 bases respectively, with 13 bases between them. CDR1 SGHAT and CDR2 FQNNGV come from the germline V gene. The CDR3 nucleotides read TGTGCCAGCAGCTTAGTCCGGCGGAATTACTACGAGCAGTACTTC. Encoded protein: CASSLVRRNYYEQYF.

The chain employs TRBV5-6 and TRBJ2-7; D not resolved. Germline CDR1 SGHDT, CDR2 YYEEEE. The CDR3 is 13 residues long. Trimming removed 2 bases at V and 3 bases at J, with 9 bases between. In DNA form, the CDR3 reads TGTGCCAGCAGCTTAGGAACCCGCTACGAGCAGTACTTC. Its translation: CASSLGTRYEQYF.

The rearrangement uses TRBV4-1 and TRBJ2-1, with TRBD2 identical over 7 bases. After removal of 3 bases from V and 3 bases from J, the junction contained 11 bases not matched to a gene. This CDR3 spans 17 amino acids. CDR1 and CDR2 from the germline V gene are MGHRA and YSYEKL. Here the CDR3 DNA reads TGCGCCAGCAGCCAGCCGGGGGGTGGGAGAAACTACAATGAGCAGTTCTTC. This gives the protein CASSQPGGGRNYNEQFF.

The chain links TRBV28 to TRBJ1-1, with a weak D call TRBD1 (5 bases). From germline, CDR1 is MDHEN and CDR2 SYDVKM. The ends were cut back, 5 bases at V and 1 base at J, with 20 bases in the middle. The CDR3 runs to 17 residues. Written as DNA, the CDR3 is TGTGCCAGCAGTCCGCGAGAGGGGTATAGGAGGAACACTGAAGCTTTCTTT. It yields the protein CASSPREGYRRNTEAFF.